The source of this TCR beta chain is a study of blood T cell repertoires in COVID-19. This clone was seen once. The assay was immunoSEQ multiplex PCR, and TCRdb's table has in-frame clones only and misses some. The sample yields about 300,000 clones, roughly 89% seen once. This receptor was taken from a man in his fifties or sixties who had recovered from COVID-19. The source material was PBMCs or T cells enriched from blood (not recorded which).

The CDR3 DNA reads as TGTGCCAGTAGTCTGCTACGGGAGGTCGGGTACAATGAGCAGTTCTTC. Encoded protein: CASSLLREVGYNEQFF. The chain links TRBV19 to TRBJ2-1; 7 positions agree with TRBD2. CDR3 size: 16 residues. Trimming took 5 bases from V and 4 from J; bases not matched to a gene: 11. Germline V gene data show CDR1 as LNHDA and CDR2 as SQIVND (reference sequence).